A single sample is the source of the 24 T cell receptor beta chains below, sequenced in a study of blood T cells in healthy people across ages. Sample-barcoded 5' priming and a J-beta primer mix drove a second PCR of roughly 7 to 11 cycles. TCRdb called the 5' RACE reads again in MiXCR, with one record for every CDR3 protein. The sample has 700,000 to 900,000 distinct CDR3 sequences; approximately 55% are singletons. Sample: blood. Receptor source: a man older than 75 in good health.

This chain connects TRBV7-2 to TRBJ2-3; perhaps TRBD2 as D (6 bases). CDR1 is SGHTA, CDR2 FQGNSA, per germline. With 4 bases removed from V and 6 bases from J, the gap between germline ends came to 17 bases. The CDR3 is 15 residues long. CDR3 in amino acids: CASSSRTGASDTQYF. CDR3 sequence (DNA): TGTGCCAGCAGCTCTAGAACGGGAGCATCGGATACGCAGTATTTT.

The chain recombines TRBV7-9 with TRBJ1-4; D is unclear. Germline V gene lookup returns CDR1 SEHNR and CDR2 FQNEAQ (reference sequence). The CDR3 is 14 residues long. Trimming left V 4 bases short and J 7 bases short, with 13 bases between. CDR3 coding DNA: TGTGCCAGCAGCTCTTTTGACGGAGGTGAAAAACTGTTTTTT. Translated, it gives CASSSFDGGEKLFF.

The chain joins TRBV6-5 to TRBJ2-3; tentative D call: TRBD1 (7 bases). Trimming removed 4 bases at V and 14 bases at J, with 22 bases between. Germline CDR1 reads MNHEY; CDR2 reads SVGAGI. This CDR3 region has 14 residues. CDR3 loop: CASSSRRGHRYAYF. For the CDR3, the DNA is TGTGCCAGCAGTTCTAGGAGGGGGCACAGATACGCGTATTTT.

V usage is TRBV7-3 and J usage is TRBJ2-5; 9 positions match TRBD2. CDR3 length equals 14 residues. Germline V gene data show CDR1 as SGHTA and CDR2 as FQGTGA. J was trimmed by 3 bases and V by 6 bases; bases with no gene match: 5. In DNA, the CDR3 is TGTGCCAGCAGTGTGACTAGCGGAGAAGAGACCCAGTACTTC. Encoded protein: CASSVTSGEETQYF.

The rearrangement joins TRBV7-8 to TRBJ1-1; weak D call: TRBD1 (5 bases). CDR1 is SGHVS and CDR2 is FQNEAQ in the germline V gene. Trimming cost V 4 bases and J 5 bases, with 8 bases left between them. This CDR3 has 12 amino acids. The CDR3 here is CASSWGPTEAFF. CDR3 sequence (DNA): TGTGCCAGCAGCTGGGGACCGACTGAAGCTTTCTTT.

CDR3 coding DNA: TGTGCCAGCAGTACCTTCTCGGGGGTTAGCAATCAGCCCCAGCATTTT. Protein sequence: CASSTFSGVSNQPQHF. This sequence joins TRBV6-1 and TRBJ1-5; possibly TRBD1 for D (5 bases). The CDR3 is made up of 16 amino acids. V was pared by 5 bases and J by 0 bases, with 14 bases between. Germline loops: CDR1 MNHNS, CDR2 SASEGT.

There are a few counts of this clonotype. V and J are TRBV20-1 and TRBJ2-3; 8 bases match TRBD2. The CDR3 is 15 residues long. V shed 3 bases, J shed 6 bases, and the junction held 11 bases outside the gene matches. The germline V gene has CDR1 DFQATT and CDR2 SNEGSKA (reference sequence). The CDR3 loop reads CSARATSAPRDTQYF. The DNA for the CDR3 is TGCAGTGCTAGGGCGACTAGCGCCCCCCGGGATACGCAGTATTTT.

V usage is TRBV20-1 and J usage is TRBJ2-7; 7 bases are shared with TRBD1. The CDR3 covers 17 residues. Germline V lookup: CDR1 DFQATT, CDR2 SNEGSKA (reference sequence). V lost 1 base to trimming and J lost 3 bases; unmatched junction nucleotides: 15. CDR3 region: CSARGYGAGTVSYEQYF. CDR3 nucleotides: TGCAGTGCTAGAGGTTATGGTGCCGGGACAGTCAGCTACGAGCAGTACTTC.

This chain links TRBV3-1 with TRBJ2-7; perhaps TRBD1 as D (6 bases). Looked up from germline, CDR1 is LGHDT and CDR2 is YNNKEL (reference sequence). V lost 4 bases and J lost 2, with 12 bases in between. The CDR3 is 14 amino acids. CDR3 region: CASSLRTVTYEQYF. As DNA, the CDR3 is TGTGCCAGCAGCCTACGGACAGTCACCTACGAGCAGTACTTC.

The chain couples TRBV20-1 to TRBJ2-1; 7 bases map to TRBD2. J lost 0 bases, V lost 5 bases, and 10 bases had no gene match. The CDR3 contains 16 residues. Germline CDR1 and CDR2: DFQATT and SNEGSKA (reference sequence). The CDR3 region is CSAPRGDSGSYNEQFF. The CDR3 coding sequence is TGCAGTGCTCCACGGGGGGACTCCGGCTCCTACAATGAGCAGTTCTTC.

CDR3 DNA sequence: TGTGCCAGCAGCTCCGGACTAGGACCTAGCACAGATACGCAGTATTTT. This codes for CASSSGLGPSTDTQYF. The chain recombines TRBV7-8 with TRBJ2-3; 7 bases fit TRBD2. Germline V lookup: CDR1 SGHVS, CDR2 FQNEAQ. The CDR3 length is 16 residues. V lost 4 bases, J lost 0 bases, and 7 bases stayed unmatched.

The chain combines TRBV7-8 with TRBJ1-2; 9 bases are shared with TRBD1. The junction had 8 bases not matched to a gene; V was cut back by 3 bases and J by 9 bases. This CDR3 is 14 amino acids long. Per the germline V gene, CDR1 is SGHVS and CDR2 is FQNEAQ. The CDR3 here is CASSFAPTGGRYTF. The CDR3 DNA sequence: TGTGCCAGCAGCTTTGCTCCGACAGGGGGGCGCTACACCTTC.

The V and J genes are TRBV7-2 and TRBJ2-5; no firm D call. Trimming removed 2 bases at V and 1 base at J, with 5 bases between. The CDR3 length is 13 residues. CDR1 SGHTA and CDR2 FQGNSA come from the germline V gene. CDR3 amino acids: CASSLPAQETQYF. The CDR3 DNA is TGTGCCAGCAGCTTACCCGCCCAAGAGACCCAGTACTTC.

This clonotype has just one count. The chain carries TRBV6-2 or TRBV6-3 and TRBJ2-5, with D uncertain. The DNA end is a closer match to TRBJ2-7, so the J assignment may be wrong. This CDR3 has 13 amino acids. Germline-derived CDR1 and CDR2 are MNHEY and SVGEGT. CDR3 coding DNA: TGTGCCAGCAGTTACTTAGAATCCTACGAGCAGTACTTC. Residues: CASSYLESYEQYF.

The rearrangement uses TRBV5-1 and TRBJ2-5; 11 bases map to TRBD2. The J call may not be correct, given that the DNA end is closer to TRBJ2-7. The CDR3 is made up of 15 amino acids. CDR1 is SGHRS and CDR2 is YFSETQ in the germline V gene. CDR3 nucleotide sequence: TGCGCCAGCAGCTTCTTAGCGGGAGGGCCAAACGAGCAGTACTTC. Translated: CASSFLAGGPNEQYF.

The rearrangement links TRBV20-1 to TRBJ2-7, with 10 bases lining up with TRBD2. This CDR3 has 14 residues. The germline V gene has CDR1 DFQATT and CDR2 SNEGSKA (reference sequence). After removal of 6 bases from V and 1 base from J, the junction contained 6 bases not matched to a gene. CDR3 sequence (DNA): TGCAGTGCGGGAAGCGGGAGGGGTTCCTACGAGCAGTACTTC. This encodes CSAGSGRGSYEQYF.

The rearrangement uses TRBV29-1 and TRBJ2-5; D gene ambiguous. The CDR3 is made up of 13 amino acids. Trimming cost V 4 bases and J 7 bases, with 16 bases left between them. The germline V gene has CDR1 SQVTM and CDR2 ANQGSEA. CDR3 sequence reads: CSVVVSPVGTQYF. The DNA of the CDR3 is TGCAGCGTTGTCGTTAGCCCCGTGGGGACCCAGTACTTC.

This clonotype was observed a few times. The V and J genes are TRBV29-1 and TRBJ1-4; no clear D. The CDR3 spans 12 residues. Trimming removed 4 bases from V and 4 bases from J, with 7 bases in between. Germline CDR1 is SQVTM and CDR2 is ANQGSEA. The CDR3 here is CSVGPNNEKLFF. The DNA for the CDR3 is TGCAGCGTTGGCCCAAATAATGAAAAACTGTTTTTT.

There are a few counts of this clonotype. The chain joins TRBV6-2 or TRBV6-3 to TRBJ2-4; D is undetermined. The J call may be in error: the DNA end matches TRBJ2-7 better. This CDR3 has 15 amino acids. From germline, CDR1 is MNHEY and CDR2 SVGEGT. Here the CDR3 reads CASSYSITVPDEQYF. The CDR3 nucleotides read TGTGCCAGCAGTTACTCGATCACAGTTCCCGACGAGCAGTACTTC.

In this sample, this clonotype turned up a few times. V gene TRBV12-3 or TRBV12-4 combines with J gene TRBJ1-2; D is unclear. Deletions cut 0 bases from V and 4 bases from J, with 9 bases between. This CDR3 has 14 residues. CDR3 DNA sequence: TGTGCCAGCAGTTTAGCAGGGTGGCGCTATGGCTACACCTTC. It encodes CASSLAGWRYGYTF.

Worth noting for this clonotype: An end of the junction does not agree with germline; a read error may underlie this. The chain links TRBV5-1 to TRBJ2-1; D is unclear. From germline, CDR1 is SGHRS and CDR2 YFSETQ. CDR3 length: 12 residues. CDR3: CAGSLGSPEQFF. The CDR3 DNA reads TGCGCCGGCAGCTTGGGGTCGCCTGAGCAGTTCTTC. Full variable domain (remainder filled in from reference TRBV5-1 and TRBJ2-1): KAGVTQTPRYLIKTRGQQVTLSCSPISGHRSVSWYQQTPGQGLQFLFEYFSETQRNKGNFPGRFSGRQFSNSRSEMNVSTLELGDSALYLCAGSLGSPEQFFGPGTRLTVL.

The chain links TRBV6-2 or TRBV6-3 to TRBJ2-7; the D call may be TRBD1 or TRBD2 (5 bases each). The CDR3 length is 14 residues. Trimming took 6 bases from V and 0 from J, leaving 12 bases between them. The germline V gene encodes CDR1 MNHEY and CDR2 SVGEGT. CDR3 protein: CASSTGTTSYEQYF. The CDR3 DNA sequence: TGTGCCAGCAGCACCGGGACCACCTCCTACGAGCAGTACTTC.

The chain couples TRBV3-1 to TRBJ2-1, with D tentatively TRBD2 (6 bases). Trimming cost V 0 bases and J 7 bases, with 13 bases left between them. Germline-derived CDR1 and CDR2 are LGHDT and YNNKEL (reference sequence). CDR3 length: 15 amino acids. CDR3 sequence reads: CASSQDSLATNEQFF. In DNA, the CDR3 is TGTGCCAGCAGCCAAGACTCCCTAGCGACAAATGAGCAGTTCTTC.

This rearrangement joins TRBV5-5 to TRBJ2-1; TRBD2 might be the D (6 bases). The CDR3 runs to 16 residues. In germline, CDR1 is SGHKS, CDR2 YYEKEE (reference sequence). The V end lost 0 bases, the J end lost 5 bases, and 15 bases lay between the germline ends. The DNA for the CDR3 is TGTGCCAGCAGCTTGGTGGTAGGGCGGGATAACAATGAGCAGTTCTTC. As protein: CASSLVVGRDNNEQFF. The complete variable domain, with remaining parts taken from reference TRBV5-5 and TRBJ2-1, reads DAGVTQSPTHLIKTRGQQVTLRCSPISGHKSVSWYQQVLGQGPQFIFQYYEKEERGRGNFPDRFSARQFPNYSSELNVNALLLGDSALYLCASSLVVGRDNNEQFFGPGTRLTVL.